The entry below gives a single T cell receptor beta chain sequence along with its context. What it binds is not known. These data come from a study of Graves' ophthalmopathy and Graves' hyperthyroidism. The V gene's germline CDR1 is DFQATT and CDR2 SNEGSKA (reference sequence). The CDR3 has 14 residues. Trimming shortened V by 0 bases and J by 3 bases, and 12 bases separated the two germline ends. Study-wide points: Clonotypes were expanded in thyroid at above 0.001 frequency, and most also appeared in blood. Predictions made by the model for ophthalmopathy progression reached under 71% sensitivity and around 73% specificity.

The authors amplified TCR beta CDR3 regions from RNA transcripts. Second-round multiplex PCR followed a first-round RT-PCR using HTBI primers. TCRdb processed the multiplex PCR reads anew with MiXCR; each CDR3 protein has one entry. The sample has 600,000 to 950,000 distinct CDR3 sequences, around 40% seen once. The rearrangement joins TRBV20-1 to TRBJ2-7, with D perhaps matching TRBD2 (5 bases). Sequencing input: peripheral blood. The receptor's source is an adult man with Graves' ophthalmopathy. CDR3 sequence reads: CSARDLLAGYEQYF. The CDR3, as DNA: TGCAGTGCTAGAGATCTTCTGGCGGGCTACGAGCAGTACTTC.